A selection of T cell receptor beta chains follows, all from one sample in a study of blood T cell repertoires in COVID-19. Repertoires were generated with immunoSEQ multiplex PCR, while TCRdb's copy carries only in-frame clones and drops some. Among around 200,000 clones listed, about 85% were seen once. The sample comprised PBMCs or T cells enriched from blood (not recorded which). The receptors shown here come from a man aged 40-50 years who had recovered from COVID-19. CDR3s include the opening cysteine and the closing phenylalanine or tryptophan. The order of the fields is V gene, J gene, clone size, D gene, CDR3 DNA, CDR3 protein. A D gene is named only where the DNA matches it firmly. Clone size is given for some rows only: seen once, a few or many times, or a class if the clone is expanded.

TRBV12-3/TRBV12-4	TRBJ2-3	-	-	TGTGCCAGCACAGCGCAGGATACGCAGTATTTT	CASTAQDTQYF
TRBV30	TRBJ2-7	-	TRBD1	TGTGCCTGGAGCCGACAGGGAAACTACTACGAGCAGTACTTC	CAWSRQGNYYEQYF
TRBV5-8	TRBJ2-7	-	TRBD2	TGTGCCAGCAGCTTGCCTAGCGGCCCCTACGAGCAGTACTTC	CASSLPSGPYEQYF
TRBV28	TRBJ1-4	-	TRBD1	TGTGCCAGCAGTGATAGGGGGCGAGATGAAAAACTGTTTTTT	CASSDRGRDEKLFF
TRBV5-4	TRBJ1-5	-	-	TGTGCCAGCAGCTTGGACGGGACAAAGAGCAATCAGCCCCAGCATTTT	CASSLDGTKSNQPQHF
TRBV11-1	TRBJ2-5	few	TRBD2	TGTGCCAGCAACCCGTCGGGGGGAGAGACCCAGTACTTC	CASNPSGGETQYF
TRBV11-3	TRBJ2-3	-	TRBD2	TGTGCCAGCAGCGGACTAGCGGGAACGGATACGCAGTATTTT	CASSGLAGTDTQYF
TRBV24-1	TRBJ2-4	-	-	TGTGCCACCAGTGACCCCTCTCTTAACATTCAGTACTTC	CATSDPSLNIQYF
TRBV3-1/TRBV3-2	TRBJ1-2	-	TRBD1	TGTGCCAGCAGCCAAGCTCAGGACAGGCGTGGCTACACCTTC	CASSQAQDRRGYTF
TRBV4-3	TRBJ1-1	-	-	TGCGCCAGCAGCCAAGCGGGGAACACTGAAGCTTTCTTT	CASSQAGNTEAFF
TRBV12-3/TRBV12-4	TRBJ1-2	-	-	TGTGCCAGCAGTTCAAACAGGGCGAGGGGCTACACCTTC	CASSSNRARGYTF
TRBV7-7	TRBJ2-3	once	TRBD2	TGTGCTAGCAGCTCTGGACTAGCGGGAGTGGGAGATACGCAGTATTTT	CASSSGLAGVGDTQYF
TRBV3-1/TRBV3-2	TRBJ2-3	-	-	TGTGCCAGCAGCCAAAACAGGGCAAGCACAGATACGCAGTATTTT	CASSQNRASTDTQYF
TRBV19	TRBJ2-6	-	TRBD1	TGTGCCAGTAGTCCCGGGACAGGGTGGGATGGGGCCAACGTCCTGACTTTC	CASSPGTGWDGANVLTF
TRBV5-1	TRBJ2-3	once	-	TGCGCCAGCAGCCTAGTCCGACTGCTCGCCCACACAGATACGCAGTATTTT	CASSLVRLLAHTDTQYF
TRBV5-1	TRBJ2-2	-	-	TGCGCCAGCAGACAGGGCGCGAACACCGGGGAGCTGTTTTTT	CASRQGANTGELFF
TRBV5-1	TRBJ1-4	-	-	TGCGCCAGCAGCTTGGCCGGAGTGAATGAAAAACTGTTTTTT	CASSLAGVNEKLFF
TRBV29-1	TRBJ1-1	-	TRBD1	TGCAGCGACCGACAGGGGGAGACTGAAGCTTTCTTT	CSDRQGETEAFF
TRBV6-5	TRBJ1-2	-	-	TGTGCCAGCGTAACGGTAGGAGTCGGCTACACCTTC	CASVTVGVGYTF
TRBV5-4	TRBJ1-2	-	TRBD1	TGTGCCAGCAGCTTGCCGGACAGGGGGCAAAGCGGCTACACCTTC	CASSLPDRGQSGYTF
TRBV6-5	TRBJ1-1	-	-	TGTGCCAGCAGTAATGGGGCCAGTGAAGCTTTCTTT	CASSNGASEAFF
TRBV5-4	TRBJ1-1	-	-	TGTGCCAGCAGCACGCCTACAGAAATTGAAGCTTTCTTT	CASSTPTEIEAFF
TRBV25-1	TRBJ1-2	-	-	TGTGCCAGCAGTGAATATAGCACAGGGACTAACTATGGCTACACCTTC	CASSEYSTGTNYGYTF
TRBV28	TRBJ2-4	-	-	TGTGCCAGCGCCCTCAGGGGACTAAAAAACATTCAGTACTTC	CASALRGLKNIQYF
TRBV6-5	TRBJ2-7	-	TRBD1	TGTGCCACCAACAAACAGGGGGGTTCCTACGAGCAGTACTTC	CATNKQGGSYEQYF
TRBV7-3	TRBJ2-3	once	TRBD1	TGTGCCAGCAGCCCAGGGGGCACTCTCACAGATACGCAGTATTTT	CASSPGGTLTDTQYF
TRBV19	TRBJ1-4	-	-	TGTGCCAGTAGTCGACGCGAGTCGGGAGAAAAACTGTTTTTT	CASSRRESGEKLFF
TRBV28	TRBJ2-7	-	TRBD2	TGTGCCAGCGAAAGGACTAGCGGGACGTACGAGCAGTACTTC	CASERTSGTYEQYF
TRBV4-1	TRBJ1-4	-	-	TGCGCCAGCACTCCTCCGGGTCGGAAGGAAAAACTGTTTTTT	CASTPPGRKEKLFF
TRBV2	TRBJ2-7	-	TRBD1	TGTGCCAGCAGGCGACAGGGGCAATCGGGCGAGCAGTACTTC	CASRRQGQSGEQYF
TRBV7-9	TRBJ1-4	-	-	TGTGCCAGCAGGAAAAGGAGACTCGGTAATGAAAAACTGTTTTTT	CASRKRRLGNEKLFF
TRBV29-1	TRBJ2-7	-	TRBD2	TGCAGCGTTGAGGTCTTTAGCGGGAGCTCCTACGAGCAGTACTTC	CSVEVFSGSSYEQYF
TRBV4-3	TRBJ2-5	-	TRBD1	TGCGCCAGCAGCCAAGAACGCAGGGGGCAGGAGACCCAGTACTTC	CASSQERRGQETQYF
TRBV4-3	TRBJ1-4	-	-	TGCGCCAGCAGCCCCCGCCCAGGAAGGCGTGAAAAACTGTTTTTT	CASSPRPGRREKLFF
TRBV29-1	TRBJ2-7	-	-	TGCAGCGCTGCAGGTCACCCCTACGAGCAGTACTTC	CSAAGHPYEQYF
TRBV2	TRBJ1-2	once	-	-	CASSVGQGANTF